Following are 5 T cell receptor beta chains from one sample sequenced in a study of CD8 T cells in ankylosing spondylitis. One entry per CDR3 protein, called by TCRdb with MiXCR from the 5' RACE reads. This table holds roughly 200,000 distinct CDR3 sequences, around 13% found once. Sample: blood, either unsorted or a sorted T cell fraction (not recorded which). The receptors were gathered from a male donor with ankylosing spondylitis or in good health (not recorded which).

This clonotype was counted at least ten times. This chain links TRBV29-1 with TRBJ2-2; D may be TRBD2 (7 bases). The CDR3 sequence is 15 residues long. Trimming shortened V by 3 bases and J by 1 base, and 12 bases separated the two germline ends. Germline V gene sequence: CDR1 SQVTM, CDR2 ANQGSEA. The CDR3 DNA reads TGCAGCGTTGACGTGGGGGGGCGGAACACCGGGGAGCTGTTTTTT. Translation: CSVDVGGRNTGELFF.

The rearrangement joins TRBV11-3 to TRBJ2-4; TRBD1 agrees at 7 bases. V shed 4 bases and J 7 bases; nucleotides not matched to a gene: 28. CDR1 is SGHNT and CDR2 is YENEEA in the germline V gene. This CDR3 has 21 amino acids. CDR3 sequence (DNA): TGTGCCAGCAGCTCCCCTAACGCGACCGGGACAGACATAGCGCCCCATAACATTCAGTACTTC. This codes for CASSSPNATGTDIAPHNIQYF.

The V call is TRBV20-1, the J call TRBJ2-7, with D possibly TRBD1 on 6 matching bases. The V end lost 6 bases, the J end lost 9 bases, and 24 bases lay between the germline ends. This CDR3 is built from 14 residues. The V gene's germline CDR1 is DFQATT and CDR2 SNEGSKA (reference sequence). In DNA, the CDR3 is TGCAGTGCCACGAACCCGACAGGACCCAGAGGGCAGTACTTC. Translated, it gives CSATNPTGPRGQYF.

This clonotype was detected only a few times. The chain links TRBV10-3 to TRBJ2-1; TRBD2 agrees at 7 bases. V lost 0 bases and J lost 3; bases outside the gene matches: 5. Looked up from germline, CDR1 is ENHRY and CDR2 is SYGVKD. The CDR3 length is 16 residues. The CDR3 DNA sequence: TGTGCCATCAGTGAGTCGAGGCTAGCGGACTACAATGAGCAGTTCTTC. It yields the protein CAISESRLADYNEQFF.

A few counts support this clonotype. CDR3 DNA: TGTGCCAGCAGCCCCCTTGGGGGTAGCCAGTACAATGAGCAGTTCTTC. Translated, it gives CASSPLGGSQYNEQFF. The rearrangement links TRBV7-9 to TRBJ2-1; D might be TRBD1 or TRBD2, each matching 5 bases. The CDR3 runs 16 residues. Trimming pared 5 bases from V and 4 bases from J, leaving 18 bases between. CDR1 is SEHNR and CDR2 is FQNEAQ in the germline V gene (reference sequence).